This T cell receptor (beta chain) was recovered during a study of T-cell reconstitution after alpha-beta-depleted transplantation in children. Study findings and constraints: Some patients showed high day-60 TCRbeta diversity, which derived from surviving recipient T cells and thymic progenitors. By one year post-transplant, T-cell counts and diversity largely arose from T cells that were newly produced.

The CDR3 has 16 amino acids. The germline V and J ends were trimmed by 2 bases and 1 base, with 14 bases remaining between them. Germline V lookup: CDR1 ENHRY, CDR2 SYGVKD. For this clonotype: Its specificity is unknown.

Preparing the TCRbeta library involved the use of unique molecular identifiers. TCRdb processed the PCR reads anew with MiXCR; each CDR3 protein has one entry. The sample holds over 150,000 distinct CDR3 sequences, roughly 7% seen once. Sequencing was performed on PBMCs, taken before TCRalphabeta/CD19-depleted stem cell transplant. The source of this sequence is a boy younger than 10 with acute lymphoblastic leukemia, due to receive a stem cell transplant. The chain couples TRBV10-3 to TRBJ1-2; no clear D gene. For the CDR3, the DNA is TGTGCCATCAGTGAGCCGTCGGGCAGACTTAACTATGGCTACACCTTC. As protein: CAISEPSGRLNYGYTF.